A selection of T cell receptor beta chains follows, all from one sample in a study of technical replicates of blood from a handful of donors. Here immunoSEQ multiplex PCR was the method, and the copy in TCRdb shows in-frame clones only, minus some. The repertoire includes tens of thousands of clones, 88% of them detected once, and roughly 4.6% sits in the top ten. Sequencing was performed on PBMCs. The source is a human donor in good health. Some clones in this sample may be carry-over from other donors' samples. The CDR3 runs from the conserved cysteine through the conserved F or W. Each record gives: J gene, D gene, V gene, clone size, CDR3 DNA, CDR3 protein. D genes are given only for firm matches. Only part of the rows carry a size: once, few, many, or a class if the clone is expanded.

J: TRBJ2-6; D: NA; V: TRBV19; size: NA; DNA: TGTGCCAGTAGTACTCGGTCTGGGGCCAACGTCCTGACTTTC; CDR3: CASSTRSGANVLTF
J: TRBJ2-3; D: NA; V: TRBV9; size: NA; DNA: TGTGCCAGCAGCCCACAGATAAGCACAGATACGCAGTATTTT; CDR3: CASSPQISTDTQYF
J: TRBJ1-1; D: NA; V: TRBV7-9; size: once; DNA: TGTGCCAGCAGCTTAGTGGGACAAAACACTGAAGCTTTCTTT; CDR3: CASSLVGQNTEAFF
J: TRBJ2-3; D: NA; V: TRBV5-1; size: NA; DNA: TGCGCCAGCAGCTTGGCACTAGTTGCAGATACGCAGTATTTT; CDR3: CASSLALVADTQYF
J: TRBJ2-1; D: TRBD2; V: TRBV14; size: NA; DNA: TGTGCCAGCAGCCCGAGACTAGCGGGAACCCCTCGGCAGTTCTTC; CDR3: CASSPRLAGTPRQFF
J: TRBJ2-2; D: TRBD2; V: TRBV5-1; size: NA; DNA: TGCGCCAGCAGCTTGGTTGCGACTAGCGGGAGGGGCACCGGGGAGCTGTTTTTT; CDR3: CASSLVATSGRGTGELFF
J: TRBJ2-2; D: NA; V: TRBV11-3; size: NA; DNA: TGTGCCAGCAGCTTTTGGAGGGGACCCGGGGAGCTGTTTTTT; CDR3: CASSFWRGPGELFF
J: TRBJ2-7; D: TRBD2; V: TRBV28; size: once; DNA: TGTGCCAGCAGTTTTAAATCCGGGACTAGCGGGACCCACGAGCAGTACTTC; CDR3: CASSFKSGTSGTHEQYF
J: TRBJ2-1; D: TRBD1; V: TRBV2; size: few; DNA: TGTGCCAGCACCCTTGGCAGGGGGCCGGGCAATGAGCAGTTCTTC; CDR3: CASTLGRGPGNEQFF
J: TRBJ1-5; D: NA; V: TRBV9; size: NA; DNA: TGTGCCAGCAGCCAGGGCGGGGGCCAGCCCCAGCATTTT; CDR3: CASSQGGGQPQHF
J: TRBJ2-4; D: NA; V: TRBV14; size: NA; DNA: TGTGCCAGCAGCCAGGCGGGCAAAAACATTCAGTACTTC; CDR3: CASSQAGKNIQYF
J: TRBJ2-3; D: TRBD2; V: TRBV5-6; size: NA; DNA: TGTGCCAGCAGCTCGGTCGGGGGGAGGACAGATACGCAGTATTTT; CDR3: CASSSVGGRTDTQYF
J: TRBJ2-1; D: TRBD2; V: TRBV6-4; size: NA; DNA: TGTGCCAGCAGTGACGAGACTAGCGGGAGTAAGGGTGAGCAGTTCTTC; CDR3: CASSDETSGSKGEQFF
J: TRBJ2-1; D: NA; V: TRBV7-9; size: NA; DNA: TGTGCCAGTAGAACCCGGGGTGAGCAGTTCTTC; CDR3: CASRTRGEQFF
J: TRBJ1-6; D: TRBD1; V: TRBV15; size: NA; DNA: TGTGCCACCAGCAGAGACCGGACAGGTCGGGGATCACCCCTCCACTTT; CDR3: CATSRDRTGRGSPLHF
J: TRBJ2-2; D: NA; V: TRBV4-3; size: once; DNA: TGCGCCAGCAGCCAAGACAGGGTGGGGACCGGGGAGCTGTTTTTT; CDR3: CASSQDRVGTGELFF
J: TRBJ2-5; D: TRBD2; V: TRBV10-3; size: once; DNA: TGTGCCATCAGTGAGTGGACTAGCGGTTACCAAGAGACCCAGTACTTC; CDR3: CAISEWTSGYQETQYF
J: TRBJ2-7; D: NA; V: TRBV2; size: few; DNA: TGTGCCAGCAGGGAGTACGAGCAGTACTTC; CDR3: CASREYEQYF
J: TRBJ2-1; D: TRBD1; V: TRBV5-6; size: NA; DNA: TGTGCCAGCAGCCAGGGCAGGGGGCATGAGCAGTTCTTC; CDR3: CASSQGRGHEQFF
J: TRBJ2-3; D: NA; V: TRBV4-1; size: NA; DNA: TGCGCCAGCAGCCAAGAACCCCGGGAAACGCAGTATTTT; CDR3: CASSQEPRETQYF
J: TRBJ1-2; D: NA; V: TRBV15; size: once; DNA: TGTGCCACCAGCAGAGTAGGGGTGGACTATGGCTACACCTTC; CDR3: CATSRVGVDYGYTF
J: TRBJ2-4; D: NA; V: TRBV4-1; size: NA; DNA: TGCGCCAGCAGCCGCACAGATGGAGCCAAAAACATTCAGTACTTC; CDR3: CASSRTDGAKNIQYF
J: TRBJ1-1; D: NA; V: TRBV21-1; size: NA; DNA: TGTGCCAGCAGCACCGGACAGGGGGCCAACACTGAAGCTTTCTTT; CDR3: CASSTGQGANTEAFF
J: TRBJ2-2; D: TRBD2; V: TRBV7-8; size: NA; DNA: TGTGCCAGCAGCTTAGGACTAGCGGGAGTGTCCGGGGAGCTGTTTTTT; CDR3: CASSLGLAGVSGELFF
J: TRBJ2-5; D: NA; V: TRBV7-9; size: NA; DNA: TGTGCCACCCACGAGAGTACGAGAAAAGAGACCCAGTACTTC; CDR3: CATHESTRKETQYF
J: TRBJ1-5; D: NA; V: TRBV5-1; size: NA; DNA: TGCGCCAGCAGCGTGAGTGGGGGCCAGCCCCAGCATTTT; CDR3: CASSVSGGQPQHF
J: TRBJ2-4; D: TRBD2; V: TRBV7-2; size: NA; DNA: TGTGCCAGCAGCCCCGGGGGGGACGGGGACATTCAGTACTTC; CDR3: CASSPGGDGDIQYF
J: TRBJ2-7; D: NA; V: TRBV27; size: NA; DNA: TGTGCCAGCAGTTTAGTTCAGGGTGGATACGAGCAGTACTTC; CDR3: CASSLVQGGYEQYF
J: TRBJ1-5; D: NA; V: TRBV7-9; size: NA; DNA: TGTGCAGTAGCGGGCGCGTATAGCAATCAGCCCCAGCATTTT; CDR3: CAVAGAYSNQPQHF
J: TRBJ2-1; D: NA; V: TRBV6-4; size: NA; DNA: TGTGCCAGCAGTGTCCTACTAGAGTCTGAGCAGTTCTTC; CDR3: CASSVLLESEQFF
J: TRBJ2-2; D: TRBD2; V: TRBV7-2; size: NA; DNA: TGTGCCATCCCCCCAGGACTAGCGGGGGGGGTCACCGGGGAGCTGTTTTTT; CDR3: CAIPPGLAGGVTGELFF
J: TRBJ2-1; D: TRBD2; V: TRBV4-2; size: NA; DNA: TGTGCCAGCAGCCCAAGCGGGAGCGCTAATGAGCAGTTCTTC; CDR3: CASSPSGSANEQFF
J: TRBJ2-5; D: NA; V: TRBV27; size: NA; DNA: TGTGCCAGCAGTTCTACCCTCAGGGGTACGGAGACCCAGTACTTC; CDR3: CASSSTLRGTETQYF
J: TRBJ1-5; D: NA; V: TRBV19; size: NA; DNA: TGTGCCAGTAGTATTGGGCCGTATAGCAATCAGCCCCAGCATTTT; CDR3: CASSIGPYSNQPQHF
J: TRBJ2-7; D: NA; V: TRBV5-1; size: NA; DNA: TGCGCCAGCAGCAACCAGGGGCCAGACTCCTACGAGCAGTACTTC; CDR3: CASSNQGPDSYEQYF
J: TRBJ1-5; D: TRBD1; V: TRBV2; size: NA; DNA: TGTGCCAGCAGTAAAGCGTGGGGACAGGGCAGGAATCAGCCCCAGCATTTT; CDR3: CASSKAWGQGRNQPQHF
J: TRBJ2-3; D: TRBD2; V: TRBV5-8; size: NA; DNA: TGTGCCAGCAGCCGAGGGACTAATAGGGCAGATACGCAGTATTTT; CDR3: CASSRGTNRADTQYF